A selection of T cell receptor beta chains follows, all from one sample in a study of CD8+CD57+ T cells in acquired aplastic anemia. TCRdb reprocessed the reads with MiXCR, giving one entry per CDR3 protein. The table has roughly 260,000 distinct CDR3 sequences, around half seen once. What was sequenced was sorted CD4+, CD8+, or CD8+CD57+ T cells (not recorded which) from PBMCs. The receptor source for this set is a human donor with aplastic anemia. CDR3s include the opening cysteine and the closing phenylalanine or tryptophan. A D gene is named only where the DNA matches it firmly. Some rows mark clone size as missing; the rest say once, few, many or name a class of expanded clone.

d_call: TRBD1
j_call: TRBJ2-5
clone_size: many
v_call: TRBV7-2
cdr3_aa: CASTDRDRPQETQYF
cdr3_nt: TGTGCCAGCACCGACAGGGACAGGCCCCAAGAGACCCAGTACTTC

d_call: NA
j_call: TRBJ1-6
clone_size: NA
v_call: TRBV2
cdr3_aa: CASSVSGVRSPLHF
cdr3_nt: TGTGCCAGCAGTGTTTCGGGGGTAAGGTCACCCCTCCACTTT

d_call: TRBD2
j_call: TRBJ2-1
clone_size: NA
v_call: TRBV7-8
cdr3_aa: CASSLVGSGVYNEQFF
cdr3_nt: TGTGCCAGCAGCTTAGTAGGTAGCGGGGTTTACAATGAGCAGTTCTTC

d_call: TRBD2
j_call: TRBJ2-1
clone_size: few
v_call: TRBV2
cdr3_aa: CACYSTGTRGHNEQFF
cdr3_nt: TGTGCCTGTTACTCTACCGGGACTAGGGGCCACAACGAGCAGTTCTTC

d_call: TRBD2
j_call: TRBJ2-3
clone_size: once
v_call: TRBV24-1
cdr3_aa: CATSVPGGTDTQYF
cdr3_nt: TGTGCCACCAGCGTACCCGGGGGGACAGATACGCAGTATTTT

d_call: NA
j_call: TRBJ2-5
clone_size: once
v_call: TRBV27
cdr3_aa: CPSRPNRRLEQETQYF
cdr3_nt: TGTCCCAGCAGGCCTAACCGAAGACTAGAACAAGAGACCCAGTACTTC

d_call: NA
j_call: TRBJ1-1
clone_size: NA
v_call: TRBV12-3/TRBV12-4
cdr3_aa: CASSLARRVALF
cdr3_nt: TGTGCCAGCAGTTTAGCGAGGAGGGTAGCTCTCTTT

d_call: TRBD2
j_call: TRBJ2-7
clone_size: NA
v_call: TRBV7-9
cdr3_aa: CASSATSGRGIYEQYF
cdr3_nt: TGTGCCAGCAGCGCTACTAGCGGGAGGGGGATCTACGAGCAGTACTTC

d_call: NA
j_call: TRBJ2-4
clone_size: NA
v_call: TRBV7-9
cdr3_aa: CASSRTGAGNIQYF
cdr3_nt: TGTGCCAGCAGCCGTACGGGAGCAGGGAACATTCAGTACTTC

d_call: NA
j_call: TRBJ1-6
clone_size: NA
v_call: TRBV19
cdr3_aa: CASSIREGRPRKSSYNSPLHF
cdr3_nt: TGTGCCAGTAGTATACGGGAAGGGAGGCCACGGAAAAGCTCCTATAATTCACCCCTCCACTTT

d_call: TRBD2
j_call: TRBJ2-1
clone_size: many
v_call: TRBV7-2
cdr3_aa: CASSERWGGLYNEQFF
cdr3_nt: TGTGCCAGCAGCGAAAGGTGGGGGGGGTTATACAATGAGCAGTTCTTC

d_call: NA
j_call: TRBJ1-1
clone_size: many
v_call: TRBV12-3/TRBV12-4
cdr3_aa: CASSLGRVAEAFF
cdr3_nt: TGTGCCAGCAGTTTAGGGCGAGTCGCTGAAGCTTTCTTT

d_call: NA
j_call: TRBJ1-1
clone_size: few
v_call: TRBV2
cdr3_aa: CASSEALGRSLNTEAFF
cdr3_nt: TGTGCCAGCAGTGAAGCGTTGGGCAGGAGCTTGAACACTGAAGCTTTCTTT

d_call: NA
j_call: TRBJ2-7
clone_size: many
v_call: TRBV4-3
cdr3_aa: CASSQEGAVPTYEQYF
cdr3_nt: TGCGCCAGCAGCCAAGAGGGAGCAGTTCCGACCTACGAGCAGTACTTC

d_call: TRBD2
j_call: TRBJ2-1
clone_size: few
v_call: TRBV7-6
cdr3_aa: CASKTSGGDDEQFF
cdr3_nt: TGTGCCAGCAAGACTAGCGGGGGGGACGATGAGCAGTTCTTC

d_call: TRBD2
j_call: TRBJ2-7
clone_size: once
v_call: TRBV7-8
cdr3_aa: CASSAGGSGNSGEQYF
cdr3_nt: TGTGCCAGCAGCGCCGGTGGTAGCGGGAACTCTGGCGAGCAGTACTTC

d_call: TRBD1
j_call: TRBJ2-7
clone_size: NA
v_call: TRBV29-1
cdr3_aa: CSVGGGQGQYEQYF
cdr3_nt: TGCAGCGTCGGTGGCGGACAGGGTCAATACGAGCAGTACTTC

d_call: TRBD1
j_call: TRBJ1-5
clone_size: few
v_call: TRBV10-3
cdr3_aa: CAIRGQGLYQPQHF
cdr3_nt: TGTGCCATCAGGGGACAGGGGCTGTATCAGCCCCAGCATTTT

d_call: NA
j_call: TRBJ1-1
clone_size: NA
v_call: TRBV29-1
cdr3_aa: CSVGTFGATEAFF
cdr3_nt: TGCAGCGTTGGGACCTTCGGGGCCACTGAAGCTTTCTTT

d_call: NA
j_call: TRBJ2-2
clone_size: NA
v_call: TRBV6-1
cdr3_aa: CASSWDASPGELFF
cdr3_nt: TGTGCCAGCAGTTGGGACGCTAGCCCCGGGGAGCTGTTTTTT

d_call: NA
j_call: TRBJ2-7
clone_size: many
v_call: TRBV19
cdr3_aa: CASSIVGNGYEQYF
cdr3_nt: TGTGCCAGTAGTATAGTAGGAAATGGGTACGAGCAGTACTTC

d_call: TRBD1
j_call: TRBJ2-7
clone_size: many
v_call: TRBV7-2
cdr3_aa: CASSRKTPGQGYEQYF
cdr3_nt: TGTGCCAGCAGCCGAAAGACCCCGGGACAGGGGTACGAGCAGTACTTC

d_call: NA
j_call: TRBJ1-2
clone_size: NA
v_call: TRBV12-3/TRBV12-4
cdr3_aa: CASGLSSRGPTYGYTF
cdr3_nt: TGTGCCAGTGGTTTGTCCAGCAGGGGCCCGACCTATGGCTACACCTTC

d_call: NA
j_call: TRBJ2-7
clone_size: many
v_call: TRBV4-1
cdr3_aa: CASNGGGHEQYF
cdr3_nt: TGCGCCAGCAACGGAGGAGGCCACGAGCAGTACTTC

d_call: NA
j_call: TRBJ2-7
clone_size: many
v_call: TRBV9
cdr3_aa: CASSVAFEGDPYEQYF
cdr3_nt: TGTGCCAGCAGCGTCGCATTCGAGGGTGACCCCTACGAGCAGTACTTC

d_call: NA
j_call: TRBJ2-3
clone_size: NA
v_call: TRBV20-1
cdr3_aa: CSARGAGRGFTDTQYF
cdr3_nt: TGCAGTGCTAGAGGGGCGGGACGGGGGTTCACAGATACGCAGTATTTT

d_call: NA
j_call: TRBJ1-1
clone_size: many
v_call: TRBV9
cdr3_aa: CASSVEGYTEAFF
cdr3_nt: TGTGCCAGCAGCGTAGAGGGATACACTGAAGCTTTCTTT

d_call: TRBD1
j_call: TRBJ2-3
clone_size: NA
v_call: TRBV5-6
cdr3_aa: CASSDTDRGTDTQYF
cdr3_nt: TGTGCCAGCAGCGATACGGACAGGGGTACAGATACGCAGTATTTT

d_call: TRBD2
j_call: TRBJ2-3
clone_size: once
v_call: TRBV7-8
cdr3_aa: CASSRAGGGTDTQYF
cdr3_nt: TGTGCCAGCAGCCGAGCGGGAGGTGGAACAGATACGCAGTATTTT

d_call: NA
j_call: TRBJ2-6
clone_size: many
v_call: TRBV2
cdr3_aa: CASIRPDSGANVLTF
cdr3_nt: TGTGCCAGCATCCGACCGGACTCTGGGGCCAACGTCCTGACTTTC

d_call: TRBD1
j_call: TRBJ1-4
clone_size: NA
v_call: TRBV15
cdr3_aa: CATSGDRGEKLFF
cdr3_nt: TGTGCCACCAGCGGGGACAGGGGTGAAAAACTGTTTTTT

d_call: NA
j_call: TRBJ1-3
clone_size: NA
v_call: TRBV24-1
cdr3_aa: CATSVALLDSGNTIYF
cdr3_nt: TGTGCCACCAGTGTCGCGCTTTTAGACTCTGGAAACACCATATATTTT

d_call: NA
j_call: TRBJ1-4
clone_size: NA
v_call: TRBV29-1
cdr3_aa: CSVSPRENEKLFF
cdr3_nt: TGCAGCGTTTCCCCCAGGGAGAATGAAAAACTGTTTTTT

d_call: TRBD2
j_call: TRBJ2-7
clone_size: NA
v_call: TRBV29-1
cdr3_aa: CSVEDWDLSLAGGYNEQYF
cdr3_nt: TGCAGCGTTGAAGATTGGGATTTAAGCCTAGCGGGGGGGTACAATGAGCAGTACTTC

d_call: NA
j_call: TRBJ1-3
clone_size: many
v_call: TRBV7-9
cdr3_aa: CASSLPPDTIYF
cdr3_nt: TGTGCCAGCAGCTTACCCCCCGACACCATATATTTT

d_call: TRBD2
j_call: TRBJ2-1
clone_size: NA
v_call: TRBV10-1
cdr3_aa: CASSDLAGGYDKQFF
cdr3_nt: TGCGCCAGCAGTGATTTAGCGGGAGGGTACGATAAGCAGTTCTTC

d_call: NA
j_call: TRBJ2-7
clone_size: NA
v_call: TRBV7-4
cdr3_aa: CASSLIGEVYEQYF
cdr3_nt: TGTGCCAGCAGCTTGATAGGGGAGGTTTACGAGCAGTACTTC

d_call: TRBD1
j_call: TRBJ1-5
clone_size: NA
v_call: TRBV7-9
cdr3_aa: CASSQDLGTGMSQPQHF
cdr3_nt: TGCGCCAGCAGCCAAGATCTCGGGACAGGGATGAGTCAGCCCCAGCATTTT

d_call: NA
j_call: TRBJ1-2
clone_size: NA
v_call: TRBV7-9
cdr3_aa: CAWRLVERSHGYTF
cdr3_nt: TGTGCCTGGAGATTGGTCGAACGGAGCCATGGCTACACCTTC

d_call: NA
j_call: TRBJ2-3
clone_size: NA
v_call: TRBV29-1
cdr3_aa: CSVDSQPGDTQYF
cdr3_nt: TGCAGCGTTGATAGTCAGCCCGGGGATACGCAGTATTTT

d_call: TRBD1
j_call: TRBJ1-2
clone_size: few
v_call: TRBV28
cdr3_aa: CASSSTSTGGDGYTF
cdr3_nt: TGTGCCAGCAGTTCAACCTCTACAGGGGGCGATGGCTACACCTTC

d_call: TRBD1
j_call: TRBJ2-5
clone_size: NA
v_call: TRBV4-3
cdr3_aa: CASSQVRGQGGGTQYF
cdr3_nt: TGCGCCAGCAGCCAGGTCCGCGGACAGGGCGGTGGGACCCAGTACTTC

d_call: NA
j_call: TRBJ2-1
clone_size: NA
v_call: TRBV20-1
cdr3_aa: CSARAGEAYNEQFF
cdr3_nt: TGCAGTGCTAGAGCGGGGGAGGCCTACAATGAGCAGTTCTTC

d_call: NA
j_call: TRBJ1-1
clone_size: many
v_call: TRBV19
cdr3_aa: CASIYGRVAFF
cdr3_nt: TGTGCCAGTATTTATGGGCGGGTAGCTTTCTTT

d_call: NA
j_call: TRBJ1-2
clone_size: few
v_call: TRBV19
cdr3_aa: CASSPQAVVAAYGYTF
cdr3_nt: TGTGCCAGTAGTCCCCAAGCGGTGGTCGCGGCCTATGGCTACACCTTC

d_call: TRBD1
j_call: TRBJ1-4
clone_size: NA
v_call: TRBV5-1
cdr3_aa: CASSFLGDRGEKLFF
cdr3_nt: TGCGCCAGCAGCTTTCTAGGGGACAGGGGCGAAAAACTGTTTTTT

d_call: NA
j_call: TRBJ1-2
clone_size: many
v_call: TRBV7-8
cdr3_aa: CASTDQTARGYGYTF
cdr3_nt: TGTGCCAGCACTGACCAAACCGCCAGGGGCTATGGCTACACCTTC

d_call: TRBD1
j_call: TRBJ1-2
clone_size: once
v_call: TRBV7-8
cdr3_aa: CASSNPRTGGRHGYTF
cdr3_nt: TGTGCCAGCAGCAACCCCAGGACAGGGGGGAGACATGGCTACACCTTC

d_call: NA
j_call: TRBJ2-7
clone_size: many
v_call: TRBV7-9
cdr3_aa: CASSLGGDPYEQYF
cdr3_nt: TGTGCCAGCAGTTTAGGAGGCGACCCCTACGAGCAGTACTTC

d_call: NA
j_call: TRBJ1-2
clone_size: NA
v_call: TRBV7-3
cdr3_aa: CASSLATGSYGYTF
cdr3_nt: TGTGCCAGCAGCTTAGCTACAGGATCCTATGGCTACACCTTC

d_call: TRBD1
j_call: TRBJ1-6
clone_size: NA
v_call: TRBV4-1
cdr3_aa: CASSQVGTGGFSPLHF
cdr3_nt: TGCGCCAGCAGCCAAGTTGGGACAGGGGGCTTTTCACCCCTCCACTTT

d_call: TRBD1
j_call: TRBJ2-7
clone_size: NA
v_call: TRBV7-7
cdr3_aa: CASSLARDRTMAYEQYF
cdr3_nt: TGTGCCAGCAGCTTAGCTCGGGACAGGACCATGGCCTACGAGCAGTACTTC

d_call: NA
j_call: TRBJ2-3
clone_size: NA
v_call: TRBV20-1
cdr3_aa: CSASVGRGTDTQYF
cdr3_nt: TGCAGTGCTAGCGTGGGGAGAGGCACAGATACGCAGTATTTT